This entry lists 21 T cell receptor beta chains sequenced from one sample in a study of blood T cell repertoires in COVID-19. Clones were sequenced by immunoSEQ multiplex PCR, and TCRdb holds only the in-frame ones, with some missing. The sample consists of about half a million clones, about 88% of them appearing once. The sequenced sample consisted of peripheral blood. These receptors were collected from a man aged 18-30 years with COVID-19, enrolled during active disease.

This chain links TRBV2 with TRBJ2-7; 7 nucleotides match TRBD1. V was clipped by 6 bases and J by 3 bases; unmatched bases: 5. The germline CDR1 and CDR2 sequences are SNHLY and FYNNEI. The CDR3 contains 13 residues. CDR3: CASRRDSHYEQYF. The CDR3, as DNA: TGTGCCAGCAGACGGGACAGCCACTACGAGCAGTACTTC.

This chain links TRBV7-6 with TRBJ2-5; 12 bases map to TRBD1. Unmatched junction bases numbered 4, after V lost 4 bases and J lost 4 bases. Germline V gives CDR1 SGHVS, CDR2 FNYEAQ. This CDR3 is 15 amino acids long. The CDR3 DNA reads as TGTGCCAGCAGCTCCGGGACAGGGGGCGGAGAGACCCAGTACTTC. As protein: CASSSGTGGGETQYF.

This clone was recorded a few times. The chain combines TRBV27 with TRBJ2-7, with 7 bases identical to TRBD2. V dropped 3 bases and J dropped 3; count of bases not matched to a gene: 8. The length of the CDR3 is 15 residues. CDR1 is MNHEY, CDR2 SMNVEV, per germline (reference sequence). This CDR3 is CASSLRSGRSYEQYF. CDR3 nucleotides: TGTGCCAGCAGTTTGCGATCCGGGAGGAGCTACGAGCAGTACTTC.

The chain has TRBV7-9 and TRBJ2-1; 7 bases are shared with TRBD2. CDR3 length: 14 residues. Germline V lookup: CDR1 SEHNR, CDR2 FQNEAQ (reference sequence). Trimming cost V 11 bases and J 9 bases; bases outside gene matches: 16. The CDR3 coding sequence is TGTGCCGGCCGACCGGGGGGATCGGGGAGTGAGCAGTTCTTC. Protein: CAGRPGGSGSEQFF. Full variable domain (remainder filled in from reference TRBV7-9 and TRBJ2-1): DTGVSQNPRHKITKRGQNVTFRCDPISEHNRLYWYRQTLGQGPEFLTYFQNEAQLEKSRLLSDRFSAERPKGSFSTLEIQRTEQGDSAMYLCAGRPGGSGSEQFFGPGTRLTVL.

In DNA, the CDR3 is TGTGCCAGCTCAGGCCTAGCGGGAGCCTACAATGAGCAGTTCTTC. It translates to CASSGLAGAYNEQFF. V and J are TRBV18 and TRBJ2-1, with 10 bases fitting TRBD2. There are 15 residues in the CDR3. Germline assignment: CDR1 KGHSH and CDR2 LQKENI. V dropped 5 bases and J dropped 2; count of bases not matched to a gene: 3.

CDR3 nucleotides: TGTGCCAGCGGAGGGGCCAGCTCCTATAATTCACCCCTCCACTTT. This gives the protein CASGGASSYNSPLHF. The chain links TRBV27 to TRBJ1-6; D might be TRBD1 (5 bases). From germline, CDR1 is MNHEY and CDR2 SMNVEV (reference sequence). The CDR3 extends over 15 amino acids. V gave up 8 bases and J gave up 0 bases, with 11 bases separating them.

A word on this clone: Other DNA sequences in the sample encode the same CDR3. V gene TRBV19 combines with J gene TRBJ2-5; the match to TRBD1 covers 9 bases. Looked up from germline, CDR1 is LNHDA and CDR2 is SQIVND (reference sequence). This CDR3 spans 15 amino acids. Trimming took 3 bases from V and 5 from J; bases not matched to a gene: 7. The CDR3 DNA reads as TGTGCCAGTAGTATCCCGGGACAGGGAAGCGAGACCCAGTACTTC. The encoded protein is CASSIPGQGSETQYF.

The chain recombines TRBV11-2 with TRBJ2-7; 7 bases match TRBD1. The CDR3 consists of 17 residues. Germline values: CDR1 SGHAT, CDR2 FQNNGV. After removal of 5 bases from V and 5 bases from J, the junction contained 18 bases not matched to a gene. Here the CDR3 reads CASSLIRVGGQDHEQYF. CDR3 sequence (DNA): TGTGCCAGCAGCCTGATCAGGGTAGGGGGCCAAGATCACGAGCAGTACTTC. The complete variable domain, with remaining parts taken from reference TRBV11-2 and TRBJ2-7, reads EAGVAQSPRYKIIEKRQSVAFWCNPISGHATLYWYQQILGQGPKLLIQFQNNGVVDDSQLPKDRFSAERLKGVDSTLKIQPAKLEDSAVYLCASSLIRVGGQDHEQYFGPGTRLTVT.

This sequence joins TRBV2 and TRBJ2-3, with D unclear. CDR1 SNHLY and CDR2 FYNNEI come from the germline V gene. Trimming cost V 0 bases and J 2 bases, with 9 bases left between them. The CDR3 has 15 residues. CDR3 in DNA: TGTGCCAGCAGTGAAGCCGACTCTTACACAGATACGCAGTATTTT. Its protein is CASSEADSYTDTQYF.

Only a few counts were recorded for this clone. The genes are TRBV12-3 or TRBV12-4 and TRBJ2-7, with TRBD2 as a possible D gene (7 bases). This CDR3 comprises 13 residues. The germline V and J ends were trimmed by 6 bases and 11 bases, with 20 bases remaining between them. The CDR3 loop is CASSQGLGLAEYF. CDR3 nucleotide sequence: TGTGCCAGCAGCCAGGGGCTGGGGCTAGCGGAGTACTTC.

The V and J genes are TRBV20-1 and TRBJ1-2; perhaps TRBD1 as D (5 bases). CDR3 length equals 11 residues. Germline V gene data show CDR1 as DFQATT and CDR2 as SNEGSKA (reference sequence). Trimming removed 5 bases at V and 7 bases at J, with 11 bases between. This CDR3 reads CSALEGLGYTF. The CDR3 DNA reads as TGCAGTGCTCTCGAGGGACTTGGCTACACCTTC.

The chain is built from TRBV19 and TRBJ1-5; 7 bases align to TRBD1. Per the germline V gene, CDR1 is LNHDA and CDR2 is SQIVND (reference sequence). This CDR3 has 16 residues. V trimming: 5 bases; J trimming: 3 bases; junction bases outside the gene matches: 10. The chain's CDR3 is CASSPGDRAYNQPQHF. DNA of the CDR3: TGTGCCAGTAGTCCCGGGGACAGAGCGTACAATCAGCCCCAGCATTTT.

The gene calls are TRBV28 and TRBJ1-6; D not resolved. The germline V gene has CDR1 MDHEN and CDR2 SYDVKM. The CDR3 contains 16 residues. Trimming shortened V by 6 bases and J by 2 bases, and 14 bases separated the two germline ends. The CDR3 bases are TGTGCCAGCAGCGACCTCGGGGTCCCCTATAATTCACCCCTCCACTTT. Translated, it gives CASSDLGVPYNSPLHF.

The chain employs TRBV11-2 and TRBJ1-4; a weak D match, TRBD1 (6 bases). The ends were cut back, 6 bases at V and 0 bases at J, with 17 bases in the middle. From germline, CDR1 is SGHAT and CDR2 FQNNGV. This CDR3 has 17 residues. The CDR3 sequence: CASSSPDRTATNEKLFF. Here the CDR3 DNA reads TGTGCCAGCAGTTCACCCGACAGGACAGCAACTAATGAAAAACTGTTTTTT.

This sequence joins TRBV3-1 (or the pseudogene TRBV3-2) and TRBJ2-3, with D unresolved. V was clipped by 0 bases and J by 5 bases, with 9 bases between them. This CDR3 spans 14 amino acids. From germline, CDR1 is LGHDT and CDR2 YNNKEL (reference sequence). The CDR3, as DNA: TGTGCCAGCAGCCAAGATAACACCGAAGATACGCAGTATTTT. Its translation: CASSQDNTEDTQYF.

The V call is TRBV18, the J call TRBJ2-6; D may be TRBD1 (6 bases). The germline gives CDR1 KGHSH, CDR2 LQKENI. Trimming removed 5 bases at V and 0 bases at J, with 14 bases between. This CDR3 is built from 17 residues. In DNA, the CDR3 is TGTGCCAGCTCATCTTTTGGACAGACCTCTGGGGCCAACGTCCTGACTTTC. Its translation is CASSSFGQTSGANVLTF. Based on the CDR3 plus reference TRBV18 and TRBJ2-6, the full variable domain is NAGVMQNPRHLVRRRGQEARLRCSPMKGHSHVYWYRQLPEEGLKFMVYLQKENIIDESGMPKERFSAEFPKEGPSILRIQQVVRGDSAAYFCASSSFGQTSGANVLTFGAGSRLTVL.

This chain links TRBV10-3 with TRBJ1-5; 11 bases map to TRBD1. V was pared by 1 base and J by 6 bases, with 5 bases of the junction left unmatched. The length of the CDR3 is 16 residues. Germline V gene lookup returns CDR1 ENHRY and CDR2 SYGVKD. In nucleotides, the CDR3 is TGTGCCATCAGTGAGTTACCGGGACAGGGGGGTCAGCCCCAGCATTTT. Its translation: CAISELPGQGGQPQHF.

The chain employs TRBV11-3 and TRBJ2-3; perhaps TRBD1 as D (6 bases). Germline V lookup: CDR1 SGHNT, CDR2 YENEEA. The CDR3 has 16 residues. The V and J ends lost 6 bases and 0 bases respectively, with 16 bases between them. CDR3 DNA: TGTGCCAGCAGAGGCGAGACAGGTTCTAGCACAGATACGCAGTATTTT. Translation: CASRGETGSSTDTQYF.

This chain connects TRBV7-9 to TRBJ1-2, with 10 nucleotides matching TRBD1. CDR1 SEHNR and CDR2 FQNEAQ come from the germline V gene (reference sequence). The CDR3 contains 15 residues. J gave up 1 base and V 4 bases, and 3 bases lay outside the gene matches. The CDR3 DNA sequence: TGTGCCAGCAGCTCAGGACAGGGGGATAACTATGGCTACACCTTC. It encodes CASSSGQGDNYGYTF.

This clone was recorded once. The genes are TRBV4-2 and TRBJ2-1; D gene ambiguous. The CDR3 extends over 11 amino acids. From germline, CDR1 is LGHNA and CDR2 YNFKEQ. The V end was cut by 0 bases, the J end by 9 bases, with 3 bases between. The CDR3 is CASSQESEQFF. The DNA of the CDR3 is TGTGCCAGCAGCCAAGAGAGTGAGCAGTTCTTC.

V usage is TRBV30 and J usage is TRBJ2-7; D unclear. The CDR3 length is 12 residues. Deletions cut 4 bases from V and 7 bases from J, with 14 bases between. The germline gives CDR1 GTSNPN, CDR2 SVGIG (reference sequence). Written as DNA, the CDR3 is TGTGCCTGGATACAGAATAGGTGGGAGCAGTACTTC. It encodes CAWIQNRWEQYF.